This T cell receptor (beta chain) stems from a study of T cell responses to AZD1222 COVID-19 vaccine. The CDR3 is 15 residues long. The germline V gene encodes CDR1 SGHAT and CDR2 FQNNGV. Trimming at V came to 6 bases and at J to 5 bases, leaving 5 bases not matched to a gene. Method: immunoSEQ multiplex PCR; TCRdb's copy keeps in-frame clones and lacks some. The sample records 96,000 or so clones, nearly 90% being singletons. The receptor was derived from an adult in good health. The starting material was peripheral blood, obtained on day 0 of AZD1222 vaccination. The chain has TRBV11-2 and TRBJ2-1; 12 nucleotides match TRBD2. The CDR3 region has the DNA TGTGCCAGCAGTTGGACTAGCGGGGAAAACAATGAGCAGTTCTTC. It specifies CASSWTSGENNEQFF.